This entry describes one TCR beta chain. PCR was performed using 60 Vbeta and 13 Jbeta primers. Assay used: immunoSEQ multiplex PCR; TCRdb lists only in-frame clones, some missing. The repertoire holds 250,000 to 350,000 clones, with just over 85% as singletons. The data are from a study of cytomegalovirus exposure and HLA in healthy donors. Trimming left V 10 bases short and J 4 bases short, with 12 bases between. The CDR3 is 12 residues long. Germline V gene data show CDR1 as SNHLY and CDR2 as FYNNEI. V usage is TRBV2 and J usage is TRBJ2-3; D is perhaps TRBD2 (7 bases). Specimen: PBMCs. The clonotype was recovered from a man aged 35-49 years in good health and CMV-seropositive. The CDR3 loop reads CAKGGGADTQYF. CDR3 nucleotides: TGTGCCAAAGGGGGGGGCGCAGATACGCAGTATTTT.